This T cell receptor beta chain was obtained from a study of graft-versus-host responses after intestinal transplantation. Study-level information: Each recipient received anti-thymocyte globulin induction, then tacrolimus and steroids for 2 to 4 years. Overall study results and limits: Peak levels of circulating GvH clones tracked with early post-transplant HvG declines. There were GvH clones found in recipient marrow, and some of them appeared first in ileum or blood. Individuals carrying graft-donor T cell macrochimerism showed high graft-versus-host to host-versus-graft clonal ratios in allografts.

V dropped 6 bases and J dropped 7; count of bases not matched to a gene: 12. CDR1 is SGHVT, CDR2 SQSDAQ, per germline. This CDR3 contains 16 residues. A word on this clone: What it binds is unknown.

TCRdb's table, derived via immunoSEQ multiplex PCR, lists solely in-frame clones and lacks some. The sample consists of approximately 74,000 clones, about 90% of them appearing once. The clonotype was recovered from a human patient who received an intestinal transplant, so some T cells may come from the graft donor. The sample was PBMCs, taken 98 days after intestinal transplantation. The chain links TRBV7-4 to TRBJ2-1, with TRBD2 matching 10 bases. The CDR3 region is CASRRLAGSKRNEQFF. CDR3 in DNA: TGTGCCAGCAGGAGACTAGCGGGTTCCAAGAGGAATGAGCAGTTCTTC.